This T cell receptor beta chain was sequenced in a study of glioma-infiltrating T cells after dendritic cell vaccination. About the study: Monocyte-derived dendritic cells, cultured about 7 days with IL-4 and GM-CSF, were pulsed with autologous tumor lysate. Patients received three intradermal dendritic cell vaccine injections at biweekly intervals.

The primer mix had 60 V beta and 13 J beta primers. Method: immunoSEQ multiplex PCR; TCRdb's copy keeps in-frame clones and lacks some. The sample holds 50,000 to 55,000 clones, 89% seen once. Time point meaning: after dendritic cell vaccination, including at tumor progression/relapse. PBMC sampling occurred before vaccination, two weeks after the third dose, and at progression. Deletions cut 5 bases from V and 6 bases from J, with 10 bases between. The CDR3 length is 12 residues. Germline loops: CDR1 SGHVS, CDR2 FQNEAQ. This chain connects TRBV7-8 to TRBJ1-2; tentatively, D is TRBD1 (5 bases). Sequencing was performed on blood, taken after dendritic cell vaccination. This clonotype was sampled from a human donor with glioblastoma. The CDR3 is CASSRGGDGYTF. The CDR3, as DNA: TGTGCCAGCAGCCGGGGGGGGGATGGCTACACCTTC.